A selection of T cell receptor beta chains follows, all from one sample in a study of CD8 T cells in Susac syndrome. TCRdb reprocessed the immunoSEQ multiplex PCR reads via MiXCR and lists one record per CDR3 protein. The sample has about 150,000 distinct CDR3 sequences; 85% to 95% are singletons. Material: CD4+ T cells from PBMCs. The receptors stem from a human donor with Susac syndrome. The CDR3 runs from the conserved cysteine through the conserved F or W. Not all rows give a size; the values are once, few, many and, for expanded clones, a class.

v_call,clone_size,cdr3_aa
TRBV18,.,CASSPPTTSGDRETQYF
TRBV9,.,CASSVLSGANVLTF
TRBV29-1,.,CSLEGGDTQYF
TRBV27,.,CASSPLVGGSYGYTF
TRBV6-1,.,CASSDMGGRTAPYNSPLHF
TRBV27,.,CASRRTGTIETQYF
TRBV12-3/TRBV12-4,few,CASSSTYEQYF
TRBV11-1,few,CASSFRQGGIQETQYF
TRBV10-2,.,CASSSTSGGYNEQFF
TRBV5-1,.,CASSFGKYTDTQYF
TRBV27,.,CASSPTPRTRWETQYF
TRBV5-1,once,CASGSAGRDYGYTF
TRBV7-2,.,CASSPVRGSPLHF
TRBV6-4,.,CASSASGSTEAFF
TRBV19,.,CASSAGPGGKDEQFF
TRBV20-1,.,CSARGGQEEADTQYF
TRBV7-8,.,CASSWDNQETQYF
TRBV28,once,CASSVGTVPPYEQYF
TRBV20-1,few,CSASRGGRNEQFF
TRBV20-1,.,CSAPDRQSNTEAFF
TRBV3-1,.,CASSIKGGGAGGYTF
TRBV6-5,.,CASSLDSLLANEQFF
TRBV12-3/TRBV12-4,.,CASSFGDRSRDGYTF
TRBV29-1,.,CSASGVLDTQYF
TRBV12-3/TRBV12-4,.,CASSTRGRNSPLHF
TRBV4-3,once,CASSQDTGGGYEQYF
TRBV28,.,CASSLDAEAFF
TRBV12-3/TRBV12-4,few,CASSAGQNQPQHF
TRBV29-1,.,CSVDRGPNGYTF
TRBV29-1,.,CSVEGDRGWYNEQFF
TRBV7-9,.,CASSLGQSGANVLTF
TRBV29-1,.,CSVVTSGGERIGELFF
TRBV18,.,CASSRGTANSPLHF
TRBV3-1,.,CASSQGDRGHSPLHF
TRBV7-6,.,CASSFQGDTQYF
TRBV5-1,.,CASSSQGAGSPLHF
TRBV12-3/TRBV12-4,.,CASRTDRDPGYTF
TRBV5-6,.,CASTSRDPPAHEQYF
TRBV20-1,.,CSARVSGTPYGYTF
TRBV15,.,CATSRAPWGAGGRYEQYF
TRBV15,.,CATSRGSSGEQYF
TRBV3-1,once,CASSRTSGGHEQYF
TRBV16,.,CASSHDRERVYGYTF